Below are 8 T cell receptor beta chains sequenced from a single sample in a study of shared clonotypes between healthy human individuals (dated by TCRdb to 2018 to 2020). For the CD8 naive samples, CD45RO-negative cells were positively selected for CCR7, yielding a CD45RA+CCR7+ population from which TemRA cells were excluded. Receptors were amplified or captured by the immunoSEQ multiplex PCR assay. TCRdb carries this immuneACCESS record with in-frame sequences only. Its versions omit some clonotypes, under half of them owing to an unresolved V gene in the studies checked, with the rest unexplained. For this sample the table gives some 2.1 million clones, of which around 95% were detected only once. About 1.7% of the sample rests with the top ten. Material for sequencing was naive CD8+ T cells from PBMCs. The cell subset or site label, as the study defines it: CD45RA+CCR7+. The receptors stem from a man aged 18-30 years in good health. Some clones in this sample may be carry-over from other donors' samples.

This chain joins TRBV9 and TRBJ2-2, with D possibly matching TRBD2 (5 bases). The germline V gene has CDR1 SGDLS and CDR2 YYNGEE. The CDR3 loop spans 17 amino acids. V lost 0 bases and J 4 bases, leaving 16 bases between the germline ends. The CDR3 DNA is TGTGCCAGCAGCGTAGCTACTCGGGGAACGTCCACCGGGGAGCTGTTTTTT. Protein sequence: CASSVATRGTSTGELFF.

The V and J genes are TRBV13 and TRBJ2-5; D tentatively reads TRBD1 or TRBD2 (5 bases each). CDR1 and CDR2 (germline): PRHDT, FYEKMQ (reference sequence). V lost 5 bases, J lost 8 bases, and 15 bases lay in between. There are 13 residues in the CDR3. In DNA form, the CDR3 reads TGTGCCAGCAGCCCCGGGGCAGAAATTACCCAGTACTTC. Translation gives CASSPGAEITQYF.

The chain links TRBV10-3 to TRBJ2-1; TRBD2 might be the D (6 bases). The germline gives CDR1 ENHRY, CDR2 SYGVKD. The CDR3 covers 14 residues. V lost 3 bases and J lost 4, with 10 bases in between. CDR3 bases: TGTGCCATCAGTGATAGCGGAGGGTACAATGAGCAGTTCTTC. Translation gives CAISDSGGYNEQFF.

The CDR3 region is CSTTGHTAYEQYF. In nucleotides, the CDR3 is TGCAGCACCACCGGGCACACTGCCTACGAGCAGTACTTC. J is TRBJ2-7 and V is TRBV29-1, with no clear D. The CDR3 covers 13 residues. Germline V gene sequence: CDR1 SQVTM, CDR2 ANQGSEA. V was cut by 8 bases and J by 2 bases, with 16 bases left in between.

The chain links TRBV4-1 to TRBJ2-1; D could derive from TRBD1 or TRBD2 (5 bases each). The V end lost 4 bases, the J end lost 3 bases, and 19 bases lay between the germline ends. This CDR3 is built from 17 residues. In germline, CDR1 is MGHRA, CDR2 YSYEKL. Here the CDR3 DNA reads TGCGCCAGCAGCCCAACCGGGACGGCGGCCGGCTACAATGAGCAGTTCTTC. Amino acids: CASSPTGTAAGYNEQFF.

This clone has only one observation. It is likely a read error, because the conserved phenylalanine at the end of the CDR3 is missing. It is unclear where the CDR3 begins or ends on the DNA, so no DNA is shown, and the CDR3 is as TCRdb lists it. This sequence joins TRBV15 and TRBJ1-2; the D call of TRBD1 is as the table states it, not checked on the DNA. Germline V gene data show CDR1 as LNHNV and CDR2 as YYDKDF (reference sequence). The CDR3 contains 15 residues when both ends are counted. CDR3 sequence: CATSRAGWLSTGPLV.

CDR3 sequence (DNA): TGCGCCAGCAGCTCCGACCCTGGGCCCTGGGAGCAGTACTTC. It is translated as CASSSDPGPWEQYF. This chain joins TRBV4-1 and TRBJ2-7; D is ambiguous. Germline lookup yields CDR1 MGHRA and CDR2 YSYEKL. There are 14 residues in the CDR3. V shed 5 bases and J shed 7 bases, with 18 bases lying between them.

CDR3 DNA sequence: TGTGCCAGCAGTGCTCAGACAGTCGATAGCAATCAGCCCCAGCATTTT. Translation gives CASSAQTVDSNQPQHF. The rearrangement joins TRBV2 to TRBJ1-5, with TRBD1 as a possible D gene (5 bases). V dropped 4 bases and J dropped 0 bases, with 13 bases sitting between them. CDR1 SNHLY and CDR2 FYNNEI come from the germline V gene. This CDR3 region has 16 residues.